This T cell receptor beta chain was sequenced in a study of blood T cell repertoires in COVID-19. Study context: Some COVID-19 samples were acute and others convalescent; all came from the United States, Italy and Spain. The analysed material was cDNA or gDNA that came from T cells, B-cell-depleted T cells, or PBMCs.

In the source study's methods: Reference gene primer amplification yielded estimated nucleated cell counts. Measured with immunoSEQ multiplex PCR; TCRdb has only the in-frame clones, and not every one. Clonal size and the V and J genes are those of that table, whereas D and trimming came from the DNA. The sample records 200,000 to 250,000 clones, about four fifths being singletons. Germline V CDR1 and CDR2: SNHLY, FYNNEI. With V trimmed by 6 bases and J by 0 bases, 14 bases remained unmatched. The CDR3 consists of 18 residues. The sample consisted of peripheral blood. The TCR originated in an elderly woman with acute or convalescent COVID-19. The chain combines TRBV2 with TRBJ1-5, with TRBD1 matching 7 bases. The CDR3 protein is CASSLNKGTVYSNQPQHF. The CDR3 DNA follows: TGTGCCAGCAGCTTGAATAAAGGGACAGTCTATAGCAATCAGCCCCAGCATTTT.